The following is a T cell receptor beta chain sequence with its context. This entry belongs to a study of blood T cell repertoires in COVID-19. Study summary: The study drew acute and convalescent COVID-19 samples from the United States, Italy and Spain. PBMCs, B-cell-depleted T cells, or T cells provided the cDNA or gDNA that made up the material.

CDR1 and CDR2 from the germline V gene are LNHDA and SQIVND (reference sequence). V trimming: 6 bases; J trimming: 8 bases; junction bases outside the gene matches: 20. The CDR3 covers 17 residues. As processed by the authors: By means of reference gene primer amplification, nucleated cell counts were estimated. The method was immunoSEQ multiplex PCR; TCRdb's version includes in-frame clones alone and lacks a portion of them. V and J calls plus clone size are reproduced from that table; the DNA served to infer D and trimming. The table has 60,000 or so clones, approximately 88% seen once. Patients of the Seattle cohort, enrolled during active infection, were followed longitudinally.

V and J are TRBV19 and TRBJ1-2, with TRBD1 identical over 8 bases. The specimen sequenced was peripheral blood. The clonotype was recovered from a man under 40 with COVID-19, enrolled during active disease. DNA for the CDR3: TGTGCCAGTAGCGTTCGCCAGGGGCAGGGGGCGATGTGGGGCTACACCTTC. It encodes CASSVRQGQGAMWGYTF. The variable domain in full, with the rest retrieved from reference TRBV19 and TRBJ1-2, is DGGITQSPKYLFRKEGQNVTLSCEQNLNHDAMYWYRQDPGQGLRLIYYSQIVNDFQKGDIAEGYSVSREKKESFPLTVTSAQKNPTAFYLCASSVRQGQGAMWGYTFGSGTRLTVV.